Listed below are T cell receptor beta chains from one sample, sequenced in a study of glioma-infiltrating T cells. TCRdb reprocessed the multiplex PCR reads with MiXCR, giving one entry per CDR3 protein. The data hold over 130,000 distinct CDR3 sequences, with about two fifths observed a single time. Sequenced input: glioma tissue, nonneoplastic brain tissue, or PBMCs (not recorded which). The origin of the receptors is a human donor with low-grade glioma or glioblastoma, undergoing nonglioma brain surgery, or in good health (not recorded which). CDR3s include the opening cysteine and the closing phenylalanine or tryptophan. D genes are given only for firm matches. Some rows have no size entry. The others give once, few or many, or a class for an expanded clone.

>TRBV6-1|TRBJ2-4|TRBD1|few
TGTGCCAGCAGTGCTACAGGGGGCGATTTGAACATTCAGTACTTC
CASSATGGDLNIQYF
>TRBV4-3|TRBJ2-7|TRBD1|NA
TGCGCCAGCAGCCAACGACAGGGTATGAACGAGCAGTACTTC
CASSQRQGMNEQYF
>TRBV3-1|TRBJ2-1|NA|NA
TGTGCCAGCAGCAAAGTTGGTGGATTTCCTTACAATGAGCAGTTCTTC
CASSKVGGFPYNEQFF
>TRBV2|TRBJ1-5|NA|few
TGTGCCAGCAGTGACTCGACAGGTACTCAGCCCCAGCATTTT
CASSDSTGTQPQHF
>TRBV6-2/TRBV6-3|TRBJ2-7|NA|few
TGTGCCAGCAGCCAGGGACGGCAGTACGAGCAGTACTTC
CASSQGRQYEQYF
>TRBV6-1|TRBJ2-7|TRBD2|NA
TGTGCCAGCAGTGTCACTAGCGGGAGCTCCTACGAGCAATACTTC
CASSVTSGSSYEQYF
>TRBV12-3/TRBV12-4|TRBJ1-3|NA|NA
TGTGCCAGCAGTTTAAGATTGGGAGGAAACACCATATATTTT
CASSLRLGGNTIYF
>TRBV4-2|TRBJ2-7|TRBD1|NA
TGTGCCAGCAGCCAAGAACCGGGACAGGGGTCCTACGAGCAGTACTTC
CASSQEPGQGSYEQYF
>TRBV7-8|TRBJ2-3|TRBD2|few
TGTGCCAGCAGCTTAGTTTCGCTAGCGGGAGGCACAGATACGCAGTATTTT
CASSLVSLAGGTDTQYF
>TRBV6-5|TRBJ2-1|NA|NA
TGTGCCACCAGTGGTGGTGCTGGGGGCTCGTACGATGAGCAGTTCTTC
CATSGGAGGSYDEQFF
>TRBV20-1|TRBJ1-1|NA|few
TGCAGTGCTACCCAAAACAGGGTTTTAGCTTTCTTT
CSATQNRVLAFF
>TRBV7-3|TRBJ1-1|NA|NA
TGTGCCAGCAGCTTAGTCAAGAACACTGAAGCTTTCTTT
CASSLVKNTEAFF
>TRBV25-1|TRBJ1-1|NA|many
TGTGCCAGCACAAGCAGCCTGAACACTGAAGCTTTCTTT
CASTSSLNTEAFF
>TRBV20-1|TRBJ2-7|NA|once
TGCAGTGCTCCCCCCCCAGGGAAGGAGCAGTACTTC
CSAPPPGKEQYF
>TRBV12-3/TRBV12-4|TRBJ2-5|NA|NA
TGTGCCAGCAGTCGGAGGGCCGAGGGGACCCAGTACTTC
CASSRRAEGTQYF
>TRBV20-1|TRBJ1-2|TRBD1|many
TGCAGTGCCCCTAGGGGACAGGGGGCAGAGGGCTACACCTTC
CSAPRGQGAEGYTF
>TRBV7-9|TRBJ2-5|NA|NA
TGTGCCAGCAGCTTGGGGGACGGCCACCGAGAGACCCAGTACTTC
CASSLGDGHRETQYF
>TRBV6-1|TRBJ2-7|NA|NA
TGTGCCAGCCTCAGGGCAGTCCTAGCGTCCTACGAGCAGTACTTC
CASLRAVLASYEQYF
>TRBV2|TRBJ2-1|NA|NA
TGTGCCAGCAGGCAGGCCAATGAGCAGTTCTTC
CASRQANEQFF
>TRBV28|TRBJ2-3|TRBD2|NA
TGTGCCAGCAGTTCACCGGGACTAGGAACAGATACGCAGTATTTT
CASSSPGLGTDTQYF
>TRBV7-9|TRBJ1-1|NA|NA
TGTGCCAGCAGCTCAGGCGAAGGCTTGAACACTGAAGCTTTCTTT
CASSSGEGLNTEAFF
>TRBV7-2|TRBJ2-5|NA|few
TGTGCCAGCAGCTTGGGACGGAAAGAGACCCAGTACTTC
CASSLGRKETQYF
>TRBV28|TRBJ1-1|NA|NA
TGTGCCAGCAGCTTAGGGGGGTCAGTCGACACTGAAGCTTTCTTT
CASSLGGSVDTEAFF
>TRBV2|TRBJ1-1|NA|NA
TGTGCCAGCAGTGAATTAAACACTGAAGCTTTCTTT
CASSELNTEAFF
>TRBV7-8|TRBJ1-2|NA|NA
TGTGCCAGCAGCTTAGTGCCGGACTATGGCTACACCTTC
CASSLVPDYGYTF
>TRBV19|TRBJ2-7|NA|NA
TGTGCCAGTAGTATTATACTTTCCCACTACGAGCAGTACTTC
CASSIILSHYEQYF
>TRBV4-1|TRBJ1-1|TRBD1|NA
TGCGCCAGCAGCCAAGAAGTCGGGACAGTGAAGTCTGAAGCTTTCTTT
CASSQEVGTVKSEAFF
>TRBV20-1|TRBJ2-1|TRBD2|few
TGCAGTGCTAGAGGACTAGCGGGAGGGCCGAATGAGCAGTTCTTC
CSARGLAGGPNEQFF
>TRBV7-2|TRBJ2-7|NA|many
TGTGCCAGCAGCTTACGTCACTCCTACGAGCAGTACTTC
CASSLRHSYEQYF
>TRBV6-1|TRBJ1-2|NA|NA
TGTGCCAGCAGGGAACCCGGGACATCTCTAGAGACCGTCCAACGTGGCTACACCTTC
CASREPGTSLETVQRGYTF
>TRBV19|TRBJ2-2|NA|NA
TGTGCCAGTCGATTGAGCCCGGGACGCAACACCGGGGAGCTGTTTTTT
CASRLSPGRNTGELFF
>TRBV12-3/TRBV12-4|TRBJ2-2|TRBD2|NA
TGTGCCAGCAGCTCGGGACTAGCGGGAGCGGTCGGGGAGCTGTTTTTT
CASSSGLAGAVGELFF
>TRBV4-1|TRBJ2-3|NA|NA
TGCGCCAGCAGCCAAGAAGTCGCCCTGGAGACCACAGATACGCAGTATTTT
CASSQEVALETTDTQYF
>TRBV4-2|TRBJ2-7|NA|few
TGTGCCAGCAGCCAAGAAGTCCGCTACGAGCAGTACTTC
CASSQEVRYEQYF
>TRBV10-2|TRBJ2-3|TRBD2|NA
TGCGCCAGCAGTGATCAAGCGGGACCCACAGATACGCAGTATTTT
CASSDQAGPTDTQYF
>TRBV18|TRBJ2-3|TRBD2|NA
TGTGCCAGCTCACCCGGACTAGGCACAGATACGCAGTATTTT
CASSPGLGTDTQYF
>TRBV4-1|TRBJ1-1|NA|NA
TGCACCAGCAGCCAAGGACAGTTGAACACTGAAGCTTTCTTT
CTSSQGQLNTEAFF
>TRBV4-3|TRBJ2-3|NA|NA
TGCGCCAGCAGCCAAGATCAGAGAGATACGCAGTATTTT
CASSQDQRDTQYF
>TRBV15|TRBJ2-1|TRBD2|NA
TGTGCCTGGAGCAGACTAGCGGGGGGCCGGAAGTTCTTC
CAWSRLAGGRKFF
>TRBV3-1|TRBJ2-7|TRBD1|NA
TGTGCCAGCAGCCCCCGGACAGGGGAGATAGAGCAGTACTTC
CASSPRTGEIEQYF
>TRBV20-1|TRBJ2-5|NA|NA
TGCAGTGCTAGAGATCCAGGGCAGGGATTAGAGATCCAGTACTTC
CSARDPGQGLEIQYF
>TRBV6-1|TRBJ1-1|NA|NA
TGTGCCAGCAGTTCTCCAACCATGAACACTGAAGCTTTCTTT
CASSSPTMNTEAFF
>TRBV11-2|TRBJ2-2|NA|NA
TGTGCCAGCAGCCCCGCCGGGACATTGAACACCGGGGAGCTGTTTTTT
CASSPAGTLNTGELFF
>TRBV6-1|TRBJ2-1|TRBD1|NA
TGTGCCAGCAGTTTGGGCCCCGGGACAGGGGACAATGAGCAGTTCTTC
CASSLGPGTGDNEQFF
>TRBV5-4|TRBJ2-1|TRBD2|NA
TGTGCCAGCAGCCCGGGACTAGCGGGAGGCCCTTGGAATGAGCAGTTCTTC
CASSPGLAGGPWNEQFF
>TRBV4-2|TRBJ1-6|TRBD1|few
TGTGCCAGCAGCCAAGGACTCGGGGGGACAGGGGGTAGTTCACCCCTCCACTTT
CASSQGLGGTGGSSPLHF
>TRBV4-1|TRBJ2-1|NA|once
TGCGCCAGCAGCCAAGATTCTATGTTAGGGGGTGAGCAGTTCTTC
CASSQDSMLGGEQFF
>TRBV6-6|TRBJ2-7|NA|few
TGTGCCAGCAGTTACATGGGAGGCTACGAGCAGTACTTC
CASSYMGGYEQYF
>TRBV20-1|TRBJ1-6|NA|NA
TGCAGTGCTAGTGGGGAGGACCACAGGAATTCACCCCTCCACTTT
CSASGEDHRNSPLHF
>TRBV7-2|TRBJ2-3|NA|NA
TGTGCCAGCAGCCTACAGACCACGCGGTGGGCAGATACGCAGTATTTT
CASSLQTTRWADTQYF
>TRBV7-2|TRBJ1-5|NA|NA
TGTGCCAGCAGCTCCCGATTAAATCAGCCCCAGCATTTT
CASSSRLNQPQHF
>TRBV6-2/TRBV6-3|TRBJ1-1|NA|few
TGTGCCAGCAATTGGGGACAGAACACTGAAGCTTTCTTT
CASNWGQNTEAFF
>TRBV7-9|TRBJ2-5|TRBD1|NA
TGTGCCAGCAGCTTATTTGGACAGGGGATGGAGACCCAGTACTTC
CASSLFGQGMETQYF
>TRBV25-1|TRBJ2-7|TRBD1|NA
TGTGCCAGCAGTGTTAACACAGGGGCCGAGCAGTACTTC
CASSVNTGAEQYF
>TRBV20-1|TRBJ2-3|NA|NA
TGCAGTGCTAGAGATTCTAAGGCTACCACCCAGACAGATACGCAGTATTTT
CSARDSKATTQTDTQYF